A single sample gave rise to the 5 T cell receptor beta chains below, sequenced in a study of cytomegalovirus exposure and HLA in healthy donors. Amplification used 60 Vbeta primers and 13 Jbeta primers. Generated by immunoSEQ multiplex PCR, the TCRdb table keeps only in-frame clones and is missing some. The sample yields 150,000 to 200,000 clones, about 81% seen once. The sequencing input was PBMCs. Receptors were obtained from a girl aged 5-17 years in good health and CMV-seropositive.

This chain joins TRBV28 and TRBJ2-4, with D uncertain. The V end lost 3 bases, the J end lost 0 bases, and 9 bases lay between the germline ends. This CDR3 comprises 15 residues. Germline-derived CDR1 and CDR2 are MDHEN and SYDVKM. The CDR3 bases are TGTGCCAGCAGTTTCGCGGAGTTAGCCAAAAACATTCAGTACTTC. It encodes CASSFAELAKNIQYF.

The chain carries TRBV19 and TRBJ2-1; 11 bases are a match to TRBD2. The V and J ends lost 3 bases and 7 bases, in that order; junction bases with no gene match: 14. The CDR3 covers 18 residues. CDR1 LNHDA and CDR2 SQIVND come from the germline V gene (reference sequence). CDR3 nucleotides: TGTGCCAGTAGTATGGAGGGCACCCTAGCGGGAGGCTCGAATGAGCAGTTCTTC. It translates to CASSMEGTLAGGSNEQFF.

The chain employs TRBV4-1 and TRBJ2-1; TRBD2 matches 10 bases. From germline, CDR1 is MGHRA and CDR2 YSYEKL. V was clipped by 1 base and J by 5 bases; unmatched bases: 11. The CDR3 is made up of 18 amino acids. The chain's CDR3 is CASSQGPGLADTNNEQFF. The CDR3 DNA follows: TGCGCCAGCAGCCAAGGTCCCGGACTAGCGGACACTAACAATGAGCAGTTCTTC.

V usage is TRBV7-8 and J usage is TRBJ2-1; D not resolved. The V gene's germline CDR1 is SGHVS and CDR2 FQNEAQ. V was trimmed by 1 base and J by 6 bases, leaving 4 bases between them. The CDR3 has 12 residues. The CDR3 bases are TGTGCCAGCAGCTTAGGGGCCAATGAGCAGTTCTTC. Translating it yields CASSLGANEQFF.

The CDR3 sequence: CATTGRRADGYTF. For the CDR3, the DNA is TGTGCCACAACGGGGAGGCGGGCGGATGGCTACACCTTC. This chain joins TRBV5-5 and TRBJ1-2; no definite D call. The germline V and J ends were trimmed by 9 bases and 6 bases, with 18 bases remaining between them. The CDR3 length is 13 residues. Germline assignment: CDR1 SGHKS and CDR2 YYEKEE (reference sequence). Full variable domain (remainder filled in from reference TRBV5-5 and TRBJ1-2): DAGVTQSPTHLIKTRGQQVTLRCSPISGHKSVSWYQQVLGQGPQFIFQYYEKEERGRGNFPDRFSARQFPNYSSELNVNALLLGDSALYLCATTGRRADGYTFGSGTRLTVV.